A selection of T cell receptor beta chains follows, all from one sample in a study of T cell responses to AZD1222 COVID-19 vaccine. The data were produced by immunoSEQ multiplex PCR, yet TCRdb's version contains in-frame clones alone and is incomplete. Here the sample spans 95,000 to 150,000 clones, 80% to 95% being singletons. Material: peripheral blood, obtained on day 0 of MenACWY control vaccination. The receptors stem from an adult in good health. CDR3s include the opening cysteine and the closing phenylalanine or tryptophan. The D gene is left open where the match is weak. The size entry is marked missing in some rows and otherwise reads once, few, many or a size class.

d_call: TRBD1; j_call: TRBJ1-2; clone_size: .; v_call: TRBV3-1/TRBV3-2; cdr3_nt: TGTGCCAGCAGGGGACAGGGGGCATCTGGCTACACCTTC; cdr3_aa: CASRGQGASGYTF
d_call: .; j_call: TRBJ2-5; clone_size: .; v_call: TRBV6-6; cdr3_nt: TGTGCCAGCAGACTCCGGGACCCAGAGACCCAGTACTTC; cdr3_aa: CASRLRDPETQYF
d_call: .; j_call: TRBJ1-2; clone_size: .; v_call: TRBV28; cdr3_nt: TGTGCCGGGGGGCAGGGACTAAACTATGGCTACACCTTC; cdr3_aa: CAGGQGLNYGYTF
d_call: .; j_call: TRBJ1-3; clone_size: .; v_call: TRBV13; cdr3_nt: TGTGCCAGCAGGCTTGATGGAAACACCATATATTTT; cdr3_aa: CASRLDGNTIYF
d_call: .; j_call: TRBJ2-1; clone_size: medium-sized; v_call: TRBV18; cdr3_nt: TGTGCCAGCTCACGAAGGCCACAGGGCTCCTACAATGAGCAGTTCTTC; cdr3_aa: CASSRRPQGSYNEQFF
d_call: .; j_call: TRBJ2-2; clone_size: .; v_call: TRBV11-3; cdr3_nt: TGTGCCAGCAGCCCAACGAACACCGGGGAGCTGTTTTTT; cdr3_aa: CASSPTNTGELFF
d_call: TRBD1; j_call: TRBJ1-1; clone_size: .; v_call: TRBV28; cdr3_nt: TGTGCCAGCAGTGAGACAGGGGGCTGGACTGAAGCTTTCTTT; cdr3_aa: CASSETGGWTEAFF
d_call: .; j_call: TRBJ1-1; clone_size: .; v_call: TRBV5-6; cdr3_nt: TGTGCCAGCAGCTTGTGGGGGAGAGGCATGAACACTGAAGCTTTCTTT; cdr3_aa: CASSLWGRGMNTEAFF
d_call: .; j_call: TRBJ1-2; clone_size: .; v_call: TRBV15; cdr3_nt: TGTGCCACCAGCAGAGATGGGGGCGGCATCTATGGCTACACCTTC; cdr3_aa: CATSRDGGGIYGYTF
d_call: .; j_call: TRBJ2-1; clone_size: .; v_call: TRBV11-3; cdr3_nt: TGTGCCAGCAGCATGACCCGGGGGGAGCAGTTCTTC; cdr3_aa: CASSMTRGEQFF
d_call: .; j_call: TRBJ2-3; clone_size: .; v_call: TRBV5-5; cdr3_nt: TGTGCCAGCAGCGGGCGGGGCCTGGGGACAGATACGCAGTATTTT; cdr3_aa: CASSGRGLGTDTQYF
d_call: TRBD2; j_call: TRBJ2-1; clone_size: once; v_call: TRBV5-6; cdr3_nt: TGTGCCAGCAGCCCCCCGCCGGGACTAGCGGGAGGAGAAGTCTTC; cdr3_aa: CASSPPPGLAGGEVF
d_call: .; j_call: TRBJ1-4; clone_size: .; v_call: TRBV7-8; cdr3_nt: TGTGCCAGTGGTAATGAAAAACTGTTTTTT; cdr3_aa: CASGNEKLFF
d_call: TRBD1; j_call: TRBJ2-2; clone_size: .; v_call: TRBV10-1; cdr3_nt: TGCGCCAGCAGCGAAACAGGGGCGAACACCGGGGAGCTGTTTTTT; cdr3_aa: CASSETGANTGELFF
d_call: TRBD2; j_call: TRBJ2-7; clone_size: .; v_call: TRBV7-6; cdr3_nt: TGTGCCAGCAGTGGGACTAGCGGGAGTAGTGGGCCCTACGAGCAGTACTTC; cdr3_aa: CASSGTSGSSGPYEQYF
d_call: TRBD1; j_call: TRBJ1-1; clone_size: .; v_call: TRBV25-1; cdr3_nt: TGTGCCAGCACCGTAGAACAGGGGCGGAACACTGAAGCTTTCTTT; cdr3_aa: CASTVEQGRNTEAFF
d_call: .; j_call: TRBJ2-1; clone_size: few; v_call: TRBV7-8; cdr3_nt: TGTGCCAGCAGCCACCGGGAGCATGAGCAGTTCTTC; cdr3_aa: CASSHREHEQFF
d_call: TRBD2; j_call: TRBJ2-3; clone_size: .; v_call: TRBV2; cdr3_nt: TGTGCCAGCAGTGGGTGGACTAGGAGGTCGACAGATACGCAGTATTTT; cdr3_aa: CASSGWTRRSTDTQYF
d_call: TRBD2; j_call: TRBJ2-2; clone_size: few; v_call: TRBV9; cdr3_nt: TGTGCCAGCAGCGTAACCCCATCCGGGAGGGACAACACCGGGGAGCTGTTTTTT; cdr3_aa: CASSVTPSGRDNTGELFF
d_call: .; j_call: TRBJ1-5; clone_size: .; v_call: TRBV30; cdr3_nt: TGTGCCTGGAGAGACATATATAGCAATCAGCCCCAGCATTTT; cdr3_aa: CAWRDIYSNQPQHF
d_call: .; j_call: TRBJ1-6; clone_size: once; v_call: TRBV3-1/TRBV3-2; cdr3_nt: TGTGCCAGCAGCCCGGGACACAATAATTCACCCCTCCACTTT; cdr3_aa: CASSPGHNNSPLHF
d_call: .; j_call: TRBJ1-5; clone_size: .; v_call: TRBV24-1; cdr3_nt: TGTGCCACCAGTACTTCAAGGAATGCTCAGCCCCAGCATTTT; cdr3_aa: CATSTSRNAQPQHF
d_call: TRBD2; j_call: TRBJ2-2; clone_size: .; v_call: TRBV7-9; cdr3_nt: TGTGCCAGCAGCTTAAGAGGGAGGGCCGGGGAGCTGTTTTTT; cdr3_aa: CASSLRGRAGELFF
d_call: TRBD1; j_call: TRBJ1-2; clone_size: .; v_call: TRBV6-5; cdr3_nt: TGTGCCAGCAGCTTCCTCAGGGGGCATGGCTACACCTTC; cdr3_aa: CASSFLRGHGYTF
d_call: .; j_call: TRBJ1-4; clone_size: .; v_call: TRBV28; cdr3_nt: TGTGCCAGCAGTGCGCTGTCGGGGGGCACTAATGAAAAACTGTTTTTT; cdr3_aa: CASSALSGGTNEKLFF
d_call: .; j_call: TRBJ2-7; clone_size: .; v_call: TRBV14; cdr3_nt: TGTGCCAGCAGCCACCGGGCTGAGCAGTACTTC; cdr3_aa: CASSHRAEQYF
d_call: .; j_call: TRBJ1-4; clone_size: .; v_call: TRBV3-1/TRBV3-2; cdr3_nt: TGTGCCAGCAGCCACCCCGGGACTCCGGGGGAAAAACTGTTTTTT; cdr3_aa: CASSHPGTPGEKLFF
d_call: .; j_call: TRBJ1-2; clone_size: .; v_call: TRBV10-1; cdr3_nt: TGCGCCAGCAGTGATGAGCAGGGGCAAGGCTACACCTTC; cdr3_aa: CASSDEQGQGYTF
d_call: .; j_call: TRBJ1-1; clone_size: .; v_call: TRBV28; cdr3_nt: TGTGCCAGCAGTTTAGGGGGGGGGCGAGCTTTCTTT; cdr3_aa: CASSLGGGRAFF
d_call: .; j_call: TRBJ2-1; clone_size: .; v_call: TRBV3-1/TRBV3-2; cdr3_nt: TGTGCCAGCAGCCAAGTCCCCTACAGAGCTGCCTACAATGAGCAGTTCTTC; cdr3_aa: CASSQVPYRAAYNEQFF
d_call: .; j_call: TRBJ2-5; clone_size: .; v_call: TRBV24-1; cdr3_nt: TGTGCCACCAGTGATTTAGGAGGGCCGTCCCACCAAGAGACCCAGTACTTC; cdr3_aa: CATSDLGGPSHQETQYF
d_call: TRBD1; j_call: TRBJ2-7; clone_size: few; v_call: TRBV3-1/TRBV3-2; cdr3_nt: TGTGCCAGCAGCCCTCGGGGACAGGGCCTTTCCTACGAGCAGTACTTC; cdr3_aa: CASSPRGQGLSYEQYF
d_call: .; j_call: TRBJ1-5; clone_size: .; v_call: TRBV5-1; cdr3_nt: TGCGCCAGCAGCCCGGGTGGAAGCAATCAGCCCCAGCATTTT; cdr3_aa: CASSPGGSNQPQHF
d_call: TRBD2; j_call: TRBJ2-7; clone_size: .; v_call: TRBV7-9; cdr3_nt: TGTGCCAGCAGCCCAGGACTAGCGGGAGATTCCTACGAGCAGTACTTC; cdr3_aa: CASSPGLAGDSYEQYF
d_call: .; j_call: TRBJ1-2; clone_size: .; v_call: TRBV7-9; cdr3_nt: TGTGCCAGCAGCTTTAAGGGCCTTATCGGAGGGAGGAATTATGGCTACACCTTC; cdr3_aa: CASSFKGLIGGRNYGYTF
d_call: TRBD2; j_call: TRBJ2-1; clone_size: .; v_call: TRBV28; cdr3_nt: TGTGCCAGCAGTTTCGTCGAGCGGGGGGGCCTAGGTATTTCCTACAATGAGCAGTTCTTC; cdr3_aa: CASSFVERGGLGISYNEQFF
d_call: .; j_call: TRBJ2-1; clone_size: once; v_call: TRBV6-2/TRBV6-3; cdr3_nt: TGTGCCAGCACCCCGGATCGTCTAGGCAATGAGCAGTTCTTC; cdr3_aa: CASTPDRLGNEQFF
d_call: .; j_call: TRBJ2-3; clone_size: .; v_call: TRBV11-2; cdr3_nt: TGTGCCAGCAGCATAAGCCTAGGGGCGCAGTATTTT; cdr3_aa: CASSISLGAQYF
d_call: TRBD2; j_call: TRBJ2-7; clone_size: .; v_call: TRBV7-9; cdr3_nt: TGTGCCAGCAGCTTCCCAGTGGGGACTAGCGGGAGTAGCTCCTACGAGCAGTACTTC; cdr3_aa: CASSFPVGTSGSSSYEQYF
d_call: TRBD1; j_call: TRBJ1-1; clone_size: .; v_call: TRBV14; cdr3_nt: TGTGCCAGCAGCCAGGGACAGGGTAACACTGAAGCTTTCTTT; cdr3_aa: CASSQGQGNTEAFF
d_call: .; j_call: TRBJ2-5; clone_size: once; v_call: TRBV19; cdr3_nt: TGTGCCAGTAGTATGACCCATGGGAATCAGTACCAAGAGACCCAGTACTTC; cdr3_aa: CASSMTHGNQYQETQYF
d_call: TRBD2; j_call: TRBJ2-5; clone_size: .; v_call: TRBV24-1; cdr3_nt: TGTGCCACCAAGGAAGGCGGGAGGGCGTCGGAGACCCAGTACTTC; cdr3_aa: CATKEGGRASETQYF
d_call: .; j_call: TRBJ1-2; clone_size: .; v_call: TRBV5-1; cdr3_nt: TGCGCCAGCAGCTTGGCGGCAGGGTATGGCTACACCTTC; cdr3_aa: CASSLAAGYGYTF